This TCR beta chain emerged from a study of OX40 agonist ivuxolimab in advanced cancers. Overall study: Those enrolled were 70% to 85% male, with a mean age of approximately 60 years and ages from about 20 to 85. Study-wide points: Mean expanded clone counts were higher in CD8+ than CD4+ T cells.

Autoimmune disease history or systemic immunosuppression led to patient exclusion. Method: immunoSEQ multiplex PCR; TCRdb's copy keeps in-frame clones and lacks some. The table lists 75,000 to 90,000 clones, 75% to 95% of them singletons, with more than 7.5% in the top ten. With regard to this clone: Its antigen is not identified.

The starting material was CD4+ or CD8+ T cells sorted from blood, obtained in a trial of the OX40 agonist ivuxolimab. The receptor comes from an adult with an advanced solid tumor such as melanoma, head and neck, liver or kidney cancer.

The CDR3 here is CASSLISSGADTQYF. The CDR3 nucleotides are TGTGCCAGCAGTTTAATCTCGTCGGGTGCAGATACGCAGTATTTT. The rearrangement links TRBV27 to TRBJ2-3; D is undetermined. The V and J ends lost 2 bases and 4 bases respectively, with 13 bases between them. CDR1 and CDR2 from the germline V gene are MNHEY and SMNVEV (reference sequence). The CDR3 totals 15 residues.